Sequencing of this T cell receptor beta chain was carried out in a study of blood T cell repertoires in COVID-19. Study at large: Samples taken during acute and convalescent COVID-19 were collected in the United States, Italy and Spain. The analysed material was cDNA or gDNA that came from T cells, B-cell-depleted T cells, or PBMCs.

The CDR3 extends over 16 amino acids. With V trimmed by 6 bases and J by 7 bases, 14 bases remained unmatched. Looked up from germline, CDR1 is SGHAT and CDR2 is FQNNGV. Per the study methods: Reference gene primer amplification in the assay estimated nucleated cell counts. Method: immunoSEQ multiplex PCR; TCRdb's copy keeps in-frame clones and lacks some. The D gene and trimming were derived from the DNA, and the V and J assignments and clone size from that table. Among around 160,000 clones listed, 85% to 90% were seen once. The genes are TRBV11-2 and TRBJ2-1; 8 nucleotides align to TRBD1. Source material: peripheral blood. This TCR came from a human donor in a cohort sampled during active COVID-19. The DNA for the CDR3 is TGTGCCAGCAGGTCCTCTCCCAGGGGGCAAAAGAATGAGCAGTTCTTC. This codes for CASRSSPRGQKNEQFF.